Below are 5 T cell receptor beta chains sequenced from a single sample in a study of shared clonotypes between healthy human individuals. Sequenced by immunoSEQ multiplex PCR; TCRdb stores in-frame clones only, minus some. The table includes 520,000 or so clones, 60% to 85% detected once. Specimen: PBMCs. These receptors originate from a woman aged 40 to 49 in good health. Some clones in this sample may be carry-over from other donors' samples.

The rearrangement uses TRBV6-6 and TRBJ1-5; D ambiguous. The CDR3 is 14 amino acids. Trimming took off 2 bases at V and 2 bases at J, with 7 bases between the two ends. Per germline, CDR1 MNHNY and CDR2 SVGAGI (reference sequence). The CDR3 DNA follows: TGTGCCAGCAGTTACGAGGGTCGCAATCAGCCCCAGCATTTT. Translation: CASSYEGRNQPQHF.

The rearrangement links TRBV28 to TRBJ2-1; 7 bases are shared with TRBD2. Germline assignment: CDR1 MDHEN and CDR2 SYDVKM. The CDR3 contains 16 residues. The J segment lost 6 bases and the V segment lost 7 bases, leaving 15 bases of the junction unmatched. In DNA form, the CDR3 reads TGTGCCAGCACCCCCGGTGGGGGGGAGGGCCTCAATGAGCAGTTCTTC. Its protein product is CASTPGGGEGLNEQFF.

This clone was seen at least ten times. V is TRBV28 and J is TRBJ2-3, with TRBD2 identical over 13 bases. The CDR3 loop spans 17 amino acids. V lost 0 bases, J lost 10 bases, and 10 bases stayed unmatched. Germline V gene data show CDR1 as MDHEN and CDR2 as SYDVKM. The CDR3 protein is CASSLWQLAGGPGAQYF. The CDR3, as DNA: TGTGCCAGCAGTTTATGGCAACTAGCGGGAGGGCCGGGTGCGCAGTATTTT.

CDR3 DNA: TGTGCCAGCAGCAAAGACCGGACAGGGGGCTCTGGGGCCAACGTCCTGACTTTC. Its protein product is CASSKDRTGGSGANVLTF. V gene TRBV21-1 combines with J gene TRBJ2-6; the DNA was not used to check the table's D call, TRBD1. TRBV21-1 is termed a pseudogene. CDR3 length: 18 residues.

The chain has TRBV5-1 and TRBJ2-5; weak D call: TRBD1 (6 bases). Germline V gives CDR1 SGHRS, CDR2 YFSETQ. The CDR3 contains 14 residues. V shed 1 base and J shed 4 bases, with 11 bases lying between them. The CDR3 protein is CASSLSTGPETQYF. In DNA, the CDR3 is TGCGCCAGCAGCTTGTCAACAGGGCCAGAGACCCAGTACTTC. Looking up the rest from reference TRBV5-1 and TRBJ2-5 gives the full variable domain: KAGVTQTPRYLIKTRGQQVTLSCSPISGHRSVSWYQQTPGQGLQFLFEYFSETQRNKGNFPGRFSGRQFSNSRSEMNVSTLELGDSALYLCASSLSTGPETQYFGPGTRLLVL.